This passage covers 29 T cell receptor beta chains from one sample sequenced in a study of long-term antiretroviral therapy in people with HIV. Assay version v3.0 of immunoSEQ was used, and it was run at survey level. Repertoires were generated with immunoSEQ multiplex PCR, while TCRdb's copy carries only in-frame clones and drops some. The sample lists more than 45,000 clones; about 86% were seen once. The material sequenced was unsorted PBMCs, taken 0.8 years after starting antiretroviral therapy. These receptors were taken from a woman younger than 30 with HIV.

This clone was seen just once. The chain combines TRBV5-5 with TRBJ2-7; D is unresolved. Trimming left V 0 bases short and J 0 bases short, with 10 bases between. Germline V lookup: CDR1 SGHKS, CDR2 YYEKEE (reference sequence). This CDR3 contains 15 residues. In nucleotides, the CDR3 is TGTGCCAGCAGCTTGGAGGGTGCGATCTCCTACGAGCAGTACTTC. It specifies CASSLEGAISYEQYF.

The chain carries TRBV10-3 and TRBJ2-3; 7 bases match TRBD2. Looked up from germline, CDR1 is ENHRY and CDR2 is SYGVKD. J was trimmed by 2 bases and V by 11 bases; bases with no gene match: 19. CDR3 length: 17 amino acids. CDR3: CAAGPSPSGEITDTQYF. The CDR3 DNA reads TGTGCCGCCGGCCCTTCGCCTAGCGGAGAAATCACAGATACGCAGTATTTT.

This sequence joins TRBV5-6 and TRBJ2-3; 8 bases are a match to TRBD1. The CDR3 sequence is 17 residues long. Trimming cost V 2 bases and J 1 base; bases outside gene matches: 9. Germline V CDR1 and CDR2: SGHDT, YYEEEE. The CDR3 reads CASSFQGAELGTDTQYF. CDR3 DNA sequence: TGTGCCAGCAGCTTCCAGGGGGCTGAATTGGGCACAGATACGCAGTATTTT.

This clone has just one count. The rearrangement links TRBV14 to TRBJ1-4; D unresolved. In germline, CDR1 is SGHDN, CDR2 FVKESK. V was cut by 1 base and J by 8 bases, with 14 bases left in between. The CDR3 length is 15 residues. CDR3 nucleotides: TGTGCCAGCAGCCAAGGGGGAATGATAAGGGAAAAACTGTTTTTT. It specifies CASSQGGMIREKLFF.

The CDR3 bases are TGCGCCAGCAGCTTGGACAGGTGGAACGAGCAGTACTTC. It translates to CASSLDRWNEQYF. The chain employs TRBV5-1 and TRBJ2-7; possible D gene TRBD1, 5 bases. The CDR3 spans 13 residues. Trimming left V 0 bases short and J 5 bases short, with 9 bases between. Germline lookup yields CDR1 SGHRS and CDR2 YFSETQ.

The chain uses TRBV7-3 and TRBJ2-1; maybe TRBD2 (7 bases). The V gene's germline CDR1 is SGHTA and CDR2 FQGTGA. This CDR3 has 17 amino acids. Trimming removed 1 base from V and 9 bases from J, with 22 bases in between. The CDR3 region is CASSLNSGEGGGGEQFF. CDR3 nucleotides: TGTGCCAGCAGCTTAAACTCCGGGGAGGGAGGGGGGGGTGAGCAGTTCTTC.

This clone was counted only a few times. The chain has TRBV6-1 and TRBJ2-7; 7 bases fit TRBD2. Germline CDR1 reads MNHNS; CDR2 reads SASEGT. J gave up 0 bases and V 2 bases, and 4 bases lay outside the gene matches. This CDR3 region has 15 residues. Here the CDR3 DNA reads TGTGCCAGCAGTGAAAGAGTAGCGGGCTCCTACGAGCAGTACTTC. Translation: CASSERVAGSYEQYF.

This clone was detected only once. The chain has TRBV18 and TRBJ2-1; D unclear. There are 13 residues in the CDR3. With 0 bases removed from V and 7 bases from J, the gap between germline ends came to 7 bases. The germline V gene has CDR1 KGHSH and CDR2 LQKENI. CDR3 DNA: TGTGCCAGCTCACCACCTTTTGAAAATGAGCAGTTCTTC. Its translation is CASSPPFENEQFF. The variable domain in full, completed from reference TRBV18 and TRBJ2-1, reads NAGVMQNPRHLVRRRGQEARLRCSPMKGHSHVYWYRQLPEEGLKFMVYLQKENIIDESGMPKERFSAEFPKEGPSILRIQQVVRGDSAAYFCASSPPFENEQFFGPGTRLTVL.

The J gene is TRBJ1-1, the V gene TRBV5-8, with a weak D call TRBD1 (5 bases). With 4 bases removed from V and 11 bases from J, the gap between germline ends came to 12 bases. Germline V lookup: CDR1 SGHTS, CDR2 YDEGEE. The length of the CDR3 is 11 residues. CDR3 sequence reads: CASSGTWGAFF. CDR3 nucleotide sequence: TGTGCCAGCAGCGGTACCTGGGGGGCTTTCTTT.

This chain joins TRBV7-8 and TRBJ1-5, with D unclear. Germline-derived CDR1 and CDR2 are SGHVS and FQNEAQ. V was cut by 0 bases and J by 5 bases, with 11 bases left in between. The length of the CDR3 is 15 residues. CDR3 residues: CASSLADREDQPQHF. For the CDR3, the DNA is TGTGCCAGCAGCTTAGCGGATAGGGAGGATCAGCCCCAGCATTTT.

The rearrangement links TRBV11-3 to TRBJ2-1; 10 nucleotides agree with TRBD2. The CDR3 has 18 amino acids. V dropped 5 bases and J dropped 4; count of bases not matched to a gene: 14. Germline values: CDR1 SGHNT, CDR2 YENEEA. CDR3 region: CASSPGRLSGRAYNEQFF. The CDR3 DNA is TGTGCCAGCAGCCCTGGGCGTCTAAGCGGGAGGGCGTACAATGAGCAGTTCTTC.

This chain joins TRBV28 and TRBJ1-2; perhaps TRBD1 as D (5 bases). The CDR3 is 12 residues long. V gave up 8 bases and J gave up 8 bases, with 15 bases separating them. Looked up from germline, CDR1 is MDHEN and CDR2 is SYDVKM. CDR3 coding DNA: TGTGCCAGCCGCGGGGCGCGTATAGGCTACACCTTC. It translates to CASRGARIGYTF.

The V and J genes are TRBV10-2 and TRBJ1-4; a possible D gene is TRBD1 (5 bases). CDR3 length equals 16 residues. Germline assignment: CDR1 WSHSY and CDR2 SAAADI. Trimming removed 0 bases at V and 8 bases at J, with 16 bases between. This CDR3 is CASSESVGAGREKLFF. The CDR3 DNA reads TGCGCCAGCAGTGAGTCGGTAGGGGCAGGGAGAGAAAAACTGTTTTTT.

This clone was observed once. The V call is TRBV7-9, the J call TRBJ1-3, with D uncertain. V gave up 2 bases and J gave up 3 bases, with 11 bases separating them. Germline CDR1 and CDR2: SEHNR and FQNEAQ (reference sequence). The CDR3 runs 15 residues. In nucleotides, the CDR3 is TGTGCCAGCAGCTTATCAGAGGTTGGTGGAAACACCATATATTTT. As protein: CASSLSEVGGNTIYF.

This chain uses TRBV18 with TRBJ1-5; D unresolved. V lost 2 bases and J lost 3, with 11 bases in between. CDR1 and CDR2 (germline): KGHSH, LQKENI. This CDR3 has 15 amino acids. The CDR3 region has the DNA TGTGCCAGCTCACCAATATCGACACCCAATCAGCCCCAGCATTTT. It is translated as CASSPISTPNQPQHF.

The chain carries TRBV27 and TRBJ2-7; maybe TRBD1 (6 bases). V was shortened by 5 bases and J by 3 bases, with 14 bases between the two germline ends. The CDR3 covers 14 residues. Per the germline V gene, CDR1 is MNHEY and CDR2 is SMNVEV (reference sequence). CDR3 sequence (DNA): TGTGCCAGCAGTCCAGGACAGATAATCTACGAGCAGTACTTC. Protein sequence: CASSPGQIIYEQYF.

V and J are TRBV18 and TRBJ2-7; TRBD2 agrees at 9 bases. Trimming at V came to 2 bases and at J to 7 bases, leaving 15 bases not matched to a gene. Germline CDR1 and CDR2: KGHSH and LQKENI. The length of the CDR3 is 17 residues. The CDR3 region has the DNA TGTGCCAGCTCACCAGAGAGATTTGGCGGGAGGGCCGGGGAGCAGTACTTC. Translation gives CASSPERFGGRAGEQYF.

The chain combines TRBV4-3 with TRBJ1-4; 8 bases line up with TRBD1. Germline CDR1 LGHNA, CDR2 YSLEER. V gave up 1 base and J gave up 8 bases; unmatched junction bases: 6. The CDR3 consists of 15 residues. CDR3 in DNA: TGCGCCAGCAGCCAAGGGGGCAGGGGGCACGAAAAACTGTTTTTT. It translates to CASSQGGRGHEKLFF.

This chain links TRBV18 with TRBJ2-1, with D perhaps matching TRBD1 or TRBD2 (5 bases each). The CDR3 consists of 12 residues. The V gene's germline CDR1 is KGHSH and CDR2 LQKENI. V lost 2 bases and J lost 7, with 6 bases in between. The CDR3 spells CASSPEGNEQFF. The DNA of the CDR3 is TGTGCCAGCTCACCAGAGGGGAATGAGCAGTTCTTC.

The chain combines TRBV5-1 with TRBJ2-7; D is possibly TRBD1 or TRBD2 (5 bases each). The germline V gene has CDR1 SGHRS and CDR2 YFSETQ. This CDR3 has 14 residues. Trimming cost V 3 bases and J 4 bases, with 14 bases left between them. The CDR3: CASSSGTESYEQYF. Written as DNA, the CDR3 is TGCGCCAGCAGCTCGGGGACCGAATCGTACGAGCAGTACTTC.

The CDR3 region has the DNA TGCGCCAGCAGCCAGCTAGCCGATGAGCAGTTCTTC. It yields the protein CASSQLADEQFF. The chain recombines TRBV4-1 with TRBJ2-1, with a tentative D call TRBD2 (5 bases). Germline values: CDR1 MGHRA, CDR2 YSYEKL. Trimming left V 3 bases short and J 8 bases short, with 8 bases between. The CDR3 is 12 amino acids.

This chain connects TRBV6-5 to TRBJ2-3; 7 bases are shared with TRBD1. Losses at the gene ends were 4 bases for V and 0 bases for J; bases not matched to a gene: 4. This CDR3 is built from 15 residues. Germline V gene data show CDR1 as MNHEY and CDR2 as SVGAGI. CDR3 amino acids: CASSSPGQSTDTQYF. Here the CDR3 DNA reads TGTGCCAGCAGTTCCCCGGGACAGAGCACAGATACGCAGTATTTT.

DNA of the CDR3: TGTGCCAGCAGTTACCCAATCGAGACAGATACGCAGTATTTT. It is translated as CASSYPIETDTQYF. The gene calls are TRBV28 and TRBJ2-3; D is unclear. Trimming cost V 4 bases and J 3 bases, with 11 bases left between them. Germline CDR1 reads MDHEN; CDR2 reads SYDVKM. The length of the CDR3 is 14 residues.

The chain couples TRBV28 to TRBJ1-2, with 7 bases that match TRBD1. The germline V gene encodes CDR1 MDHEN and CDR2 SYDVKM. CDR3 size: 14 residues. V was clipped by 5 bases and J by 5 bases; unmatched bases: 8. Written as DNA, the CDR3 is TGTGCCAGCAGTCCAACAGGGGTTTGGTATGGCTACACCTTC. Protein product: CASSPTGVWYGYTF.

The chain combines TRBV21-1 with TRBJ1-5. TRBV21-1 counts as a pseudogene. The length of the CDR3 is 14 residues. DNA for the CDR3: TGTGCCAGCACCCCGCGAAGGGGCAATCAGCCCCAGCATTTT. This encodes CASTPRRGNQPQHF.

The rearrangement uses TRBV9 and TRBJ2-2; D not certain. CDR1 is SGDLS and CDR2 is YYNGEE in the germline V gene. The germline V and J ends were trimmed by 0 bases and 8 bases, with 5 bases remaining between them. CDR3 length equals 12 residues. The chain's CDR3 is CASSVGTGELFF. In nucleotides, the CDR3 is TGTGCCAGCAGCGTAGGTACAGGGGAGCTGTTTTTT.

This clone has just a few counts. The CDR3 DNA follows: TGTGCCAGCAGTTTAGGGTCCTACGAGCAGTACTTC. This sequence encodes CASSLGSYEQYF. The chain joins TRBV28 to TRBJ2-7, with D unclear. Germline CDR1 is MDHEN and CDR2 is SYDVKM. The CDR3 contains 12 residues. Between the trimmed V and J ends, which lost 2 bases and 1 base, there was a span of 3 bases.

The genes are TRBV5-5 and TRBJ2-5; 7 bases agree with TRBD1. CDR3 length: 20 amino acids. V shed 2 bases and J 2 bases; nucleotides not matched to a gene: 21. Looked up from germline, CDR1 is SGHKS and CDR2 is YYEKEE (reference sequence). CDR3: CASSFPPKTGPLAKQETQYF. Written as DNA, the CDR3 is TGTGCCAGCAGCTTTCCCCCTAAGACAGGGCCCTTAGCCAAGCAAGAGACCCAGTACTTC.

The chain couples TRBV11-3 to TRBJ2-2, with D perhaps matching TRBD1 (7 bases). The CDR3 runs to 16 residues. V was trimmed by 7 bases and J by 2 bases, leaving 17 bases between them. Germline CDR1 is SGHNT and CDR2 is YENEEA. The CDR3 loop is CASIITGEDNTGELFF. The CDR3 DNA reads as TGTGCCAGCATCATTACAGGGGAGGATAACACCGGGGAGCTGTTTTTT.